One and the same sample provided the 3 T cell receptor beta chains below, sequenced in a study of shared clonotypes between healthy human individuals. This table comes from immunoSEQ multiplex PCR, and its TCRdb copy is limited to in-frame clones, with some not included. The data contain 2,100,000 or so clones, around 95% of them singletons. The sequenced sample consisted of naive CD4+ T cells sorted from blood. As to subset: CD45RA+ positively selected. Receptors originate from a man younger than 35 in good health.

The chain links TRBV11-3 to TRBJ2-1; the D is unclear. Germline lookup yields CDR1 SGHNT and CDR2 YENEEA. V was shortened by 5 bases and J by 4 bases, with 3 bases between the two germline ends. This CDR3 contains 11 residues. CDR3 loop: CASSPYNEQFF. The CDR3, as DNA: TGTGCCAGCAGCCCTTACAATGAGCAGTTCTTC.

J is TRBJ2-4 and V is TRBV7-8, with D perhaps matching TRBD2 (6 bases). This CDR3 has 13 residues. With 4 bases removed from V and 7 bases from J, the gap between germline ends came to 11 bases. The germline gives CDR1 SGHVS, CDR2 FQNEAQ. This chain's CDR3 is CASSSGDFNIQYF. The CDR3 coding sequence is TGTGCCAGCAGCTCCGGGGACTTCAACATTCAGTACTTC.

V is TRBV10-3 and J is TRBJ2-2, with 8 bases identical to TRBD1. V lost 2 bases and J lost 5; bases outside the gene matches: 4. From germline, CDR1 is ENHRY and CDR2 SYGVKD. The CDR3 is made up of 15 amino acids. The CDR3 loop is CAISEPGQVTGELFF. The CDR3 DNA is TGTGCCATCAGTGAGCCGGGACAGGTAACCGGGGAGCTGTTTTTT.